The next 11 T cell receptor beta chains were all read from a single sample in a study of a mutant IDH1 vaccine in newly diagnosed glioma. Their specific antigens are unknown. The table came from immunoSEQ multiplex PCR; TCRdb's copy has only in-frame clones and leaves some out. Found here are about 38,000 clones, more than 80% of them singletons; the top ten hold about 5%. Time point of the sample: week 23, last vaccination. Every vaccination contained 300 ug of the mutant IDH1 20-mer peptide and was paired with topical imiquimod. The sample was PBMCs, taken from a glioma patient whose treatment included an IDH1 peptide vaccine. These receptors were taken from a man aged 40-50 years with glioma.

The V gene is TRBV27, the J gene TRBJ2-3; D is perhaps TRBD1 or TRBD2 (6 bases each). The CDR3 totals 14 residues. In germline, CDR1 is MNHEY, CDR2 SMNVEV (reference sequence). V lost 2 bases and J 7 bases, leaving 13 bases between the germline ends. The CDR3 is CASSLGGTIHTQYF. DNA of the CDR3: TGTGCCAGCAGTTTAGGAGGGACAATACATACGCAGTATTTT.

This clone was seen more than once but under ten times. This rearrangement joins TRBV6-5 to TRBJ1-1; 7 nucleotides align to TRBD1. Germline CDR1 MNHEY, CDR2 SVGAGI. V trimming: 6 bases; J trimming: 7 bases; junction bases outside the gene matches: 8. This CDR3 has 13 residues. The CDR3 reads CASSLTGAGEAFF. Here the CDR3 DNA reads TGTGCCAGCAGCCTAACAGGGGCAGGTGAAGCTTTCTTT.

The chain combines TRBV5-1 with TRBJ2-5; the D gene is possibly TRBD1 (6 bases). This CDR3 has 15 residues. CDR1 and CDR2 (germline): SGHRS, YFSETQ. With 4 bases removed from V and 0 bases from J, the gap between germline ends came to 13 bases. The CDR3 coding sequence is TGCGCCAGCAGCCGCACAGGGAGTTACCAAGAGACCCAGTACTTC. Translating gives CASSRTGSYQETQYF.

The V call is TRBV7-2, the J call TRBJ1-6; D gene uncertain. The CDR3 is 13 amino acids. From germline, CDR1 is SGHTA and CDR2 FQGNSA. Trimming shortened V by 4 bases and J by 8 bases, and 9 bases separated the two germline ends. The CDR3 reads CASSSLYDSPLHF. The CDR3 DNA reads TGTGCCAGCAGCTCGTTATATGATTCACCCCTCCACTTT.

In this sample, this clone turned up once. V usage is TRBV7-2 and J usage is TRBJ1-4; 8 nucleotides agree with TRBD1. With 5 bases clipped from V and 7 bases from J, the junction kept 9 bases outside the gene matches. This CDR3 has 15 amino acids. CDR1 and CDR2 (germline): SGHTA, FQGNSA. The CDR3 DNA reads TGTGCCAGCAGCGCCCAGGGGGCGTCAGGTGAAAAACTGTTTTTT. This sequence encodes CASSAQGASGEKLFF.

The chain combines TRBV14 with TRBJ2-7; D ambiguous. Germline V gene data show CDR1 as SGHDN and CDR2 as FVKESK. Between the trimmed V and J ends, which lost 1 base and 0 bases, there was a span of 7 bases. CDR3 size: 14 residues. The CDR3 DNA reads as TGTGCCAGCAGCCAAGGGCTCTACTCCTACGAGCAGTACTTC. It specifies CASSQGLYSYEQYF.

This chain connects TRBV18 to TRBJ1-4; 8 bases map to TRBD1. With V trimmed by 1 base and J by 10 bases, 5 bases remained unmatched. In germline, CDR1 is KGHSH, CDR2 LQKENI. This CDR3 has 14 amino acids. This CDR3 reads CASSPQDRGGKLFF. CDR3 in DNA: TGTGCCAGCTCACCACAAGACAGGGGAGGAAAACTGTTTTTT.

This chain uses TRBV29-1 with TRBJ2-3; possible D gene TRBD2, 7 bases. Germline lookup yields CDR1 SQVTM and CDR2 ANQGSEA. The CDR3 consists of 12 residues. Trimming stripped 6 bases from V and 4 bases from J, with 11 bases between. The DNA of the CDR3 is TGCAGCGTGGGGGGGGCGGCAGATACGCAGTATTTT. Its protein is CSVGGAADTQYF.

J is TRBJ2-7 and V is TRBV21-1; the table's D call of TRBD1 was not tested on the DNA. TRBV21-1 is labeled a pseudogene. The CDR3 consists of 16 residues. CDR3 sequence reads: CASSKVVQGSADEQYF. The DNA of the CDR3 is TGTGCCAGCAGCAAAGTGGTGCAGGGGTCGGCGGACGAGCAGTACTTC.

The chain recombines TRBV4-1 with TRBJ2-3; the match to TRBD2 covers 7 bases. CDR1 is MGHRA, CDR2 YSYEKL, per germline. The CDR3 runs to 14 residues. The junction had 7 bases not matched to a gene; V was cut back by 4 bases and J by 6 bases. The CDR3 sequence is CASSPQRGSDTQYF. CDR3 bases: TGCGCCAGCAGCCCGCAGCGGGGAAGTGATACGCAGTATTTT.

CDR3 sequence: CSVPGQTYQETQYF. As DNA, the CDR3 is TGCAGCGTCCCGGGACAGACGTACCAAGAGACCCAGTACTTC. The V and J genes are TRBV29-1 and TRBJ2-5; TRBD1 agrees at 7 bases. CDR3 length: 14 residues. CDR1 and CDR2 from the germline V gene are SQVTM and ANQGSEA. Unmatched junction bases numbered 7, after V lost 6 bases and J lost 0 bases.